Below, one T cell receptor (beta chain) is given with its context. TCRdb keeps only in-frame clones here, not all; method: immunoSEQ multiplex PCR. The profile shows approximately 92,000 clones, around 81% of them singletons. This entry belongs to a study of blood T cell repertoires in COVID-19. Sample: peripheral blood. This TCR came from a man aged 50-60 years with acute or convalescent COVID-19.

The CDR3, as DNA: TGCGCCAGCAGCCCCGCCGGGGGGGCTTACAATGAGCAGTTCTTC. Protein: CASSPAGGAYNEQFF. The J gene is TRBJ2-1, the V gene TRBV5-1; 8 nucleotides match TRBD2. Germline V gene data show CDR1 as SGHRS and CDR2 as YFSETQ. V lost 4 bases to trimming and J lost 4 bases; unmatched junction nucleotides: 7. This CDR3 has 15 residues.